Shown below are 19 T cell receptor beta chains from a single sample sequenced in a study of blood T cell repertoires in COVID-19. The method was immunoSEQ multiplex PCR; TCRdb's version includes in-frame clones alone and lacks a portion of them. In the table there are about 270,000 clones, around 90% of which are singletons. Sequencing was carried out using PBMCs or T cells enriched from blood (not recorded which). Receptors originate from a woman aged 60-75 years in a cohort exposed to, infected with or recovered from COVID-19 (not recorded which).

J is TRBJ2-1 and V is TRBV4-2, with D perhaps TRBD2 (5 bases). Trimming stripped 0 bases from V and 3 bases from J, with 9 bases between. CDR1 is LGHNA, CDR2 YNFKEQ, per germline. The CDR3 consists of 15 residues. In DNA, the CDR3 is TGTGCCAGCAGCCAAGAAACGGGGAGCTACAATGAGCAGTTCTTC. It is translated as CASSQETGSYNEQFF.

This clone has a single count. The rearrangement uses TRBV7-2 and TRBJ1-2; 7 nucleotides match TRBD1. This CDR3 has 13 amino acids. With 0 bases clipped from V and 8 bases from J, the junction kept 3 bases outside the gene matches. CDR1 and CDR2 from the germline V gene are SGHTA and FQGNSA. CDR3 nucleotide sequence: TGTGCCAGCAGCTTAGCCAGGACAGGCGGCTACACCTTC. Protein: CASSLARTGGYTF.

The genes are TRBV9 and TRBJ2-3; D may be TRBD2 (5 bases). Per germline, CDR1 SGDLS and CDR2 YYNGEE. V was pared by 0 bases and J by 2 bases, with 16 bases between. This CDR3 is built from 17 residues. The DNA of the CDR3 is TGTGCCAGCAGCGTAGAGAATGGTGGACTGACCACAGATACGCAGTATTTT. Translation gives CASSVENGGLTTDTQYF.

The chain has TRBV6-7 and TRBJ2-1; 7 bases are a match to TRBD1. TRBV6-7 is classed as an ORF, of uncertain function. The CDR3 extends over 14 amino acids. Trimming cost V 6 bases and J 8 bases; bases outside gene matches: 10. The CDR3 nucleotides read TGTGCCAGCAGATTAGACAGGGAAGAGGATGAGCAGTTCTTC. This codes for CASRLDREEDEQFF.

This CDR3 is CASSLEGASSYEQYF. DNA of the CDR3: TGCGCCAGCAGCTTGGAGGGGGCGTCATCCTACGAGCAGTACTTC. This chain links TRBV5-1 with TRBJ2-7; TRBD1 matches 7 bases. Germline lookup yields CDR1 SGHRS and CDR2 YFSETQ. J was trimmed by 1 base and V by 0 bases; bases with no gene match: 4. The CDR3 consists of 15 residues.

V usage is TRBV5-1 and J usage is TRBJ2-1, with 11 bases identical to TRBD2. The CDR3 spans 15 residues. The V and J ends lost 0 bases and 8 bases, in that order; junction bases with no gene match: 4. CDR1 and CDR2 from the germline V gene are SGHRS and YFSETQ. CDR3 region: CASSLVTSGSHEQFF. CDR3 DNA: TGCGCCAGCAGCTTGGTTACTAGCGGGAGCCATGAGCAGTTCTTC.

The rearrangement joins TRBV12-3 or TRBV12-4 to TRBJ2-3, with D tentatively TRBD1 (5 bases). The germline V and J ends were trimmed by 7 bases and 4 bases, with 12 bases remaining between them. This CDR3 is built from 13 residues. This CDR3 reads CASTHQGADTQYF. CDR3 DNA: TGTGCCAGCACCCACCAGGGTGCAGATACGCAGTATTTT.

V and J are TRBV5-6 and TRBJ1-1; 7 nucleotides line up with TRBD1. The CDR3 is 14 amino acids. The ends lost 4 bases at V and 3 bases at J; junction bases unmatched: 6. CDR1 and CDR2 from the germline V gene are SGHDT and YYEEEE. The CDR3 protein is CASSTTGRYTEAFF. The CDR3 DNA sequence: TGTGCCAGCAGCACGACAGGGAGGTACACTGAAGCTTTCTTT.

The chain links TRBV24-1 to TRBJ1-1; 10 positions agree with TRBD1. The CDR3 runs to 15 residues. Germline loops: CDR1 KGHDR, CDR2 SFDVKD. V dropped 4 bases and J dropped 4; count of bases not matched to a gene: 5. Here the CDR3 reads CATSDPDRGPTEAFF. CDR3 bases: TGTGCCACCAGTGACCCCGACAGGGGGCCCACTGAAGCTTTCTTT.

Here the CDR3 DNA reads TGTGCCAGCACTAGGGAGGGAGGCTACGAGCAGTACTTC. Translated: CASTREGGYEQYF. The rearrangement links TRBV2 to TRBJ2-7; the match to TRBD2 covers 7 bases. This CDR3 has 13 residues. From germline, CDR1 is SNHLY and CDR2 FYNNEI. J was trimmed by 3 bases and V by 7 bases; bases with no gene match: 6.

This chain uses TRBV28 with TRBJ2-1, with TRBD2 matching 9 bases. Germline V gene lookup returns CDR1 MDHEN and CDR2 SYDVKM. There are 14 residues in the CDR3. With V trimmed by 5 bases and J by 12 bases, 11 bases remained unmatched. The chain's CDR3 is CASSAPGLAPRQFF. The CDR3 DNA reads TGTGCCAGCAGTGCTCCGGGACTAGCCCCCAGGCAGTTCTTC. Full variable domain (rest looked up from reference TRBV28 and TRBJ2-1): DVKVTQSSRYLVKRTGEKVFLECVQDMDHENMFWYRQDPGLGLRLIYFSYDVKMKEKGDIPEGYSVSREKKERFSLILESASTNQTSMYLCASSAPGLAPRQFFGPGTRLTVL.

V gene TRBV21-1 combines with J gene TRBJ2-1; the table's D call, TRBD1, was not checked against the DNA. TRBV21-1 corresponds to a pseudogene. CDR3 length equals 16 residues. CDR3 loop: CASSNFGTGYYNEQFF. The CDR3 DNA reads as TGTGCCAGCAGCAATTTCGGGACAGGATACTACAATGAGCAGTTCTTC.

This sequence joins TRBV2 and TRBJ2-1; 7 nucleotides align to TRBD2. The V and J ends lost 7 bases and 0 bases, in that order; junction bases with no gene match: 6. Germline CDR1 is SNHLY and CDR2 is FYNNEI. The CDR3 has 15 residues. Here the CDR3 DNA reads TGTGCCAGCATGGGGGGGAGCGACTCCTACAATGAGCAGTTCTTC. Protein sequence: CASMGGSDSYNEQFF. The full variable domain, its missing parts supplied by reference TRBV2 and TRBJ2-1, is EPEVTQTPSHQVTQMGQEVILRCVPISNHLYFYWYRQILGQKVEFLVSFYNNEISEKSEIFDDQFSVERPDGSNFTLKIRSTKLEDSAMYFCASMGGSDSYNEQFFGPGTRLTVL.

The chain combines TRBV6-5 with TRBJ1-6, with D hard to call. V was shortened by 0 bases and J by 7 bases, with 10 bases between the two germline ends. CDR3 length equals 15 residues. Germline CDR1 MNHEY, CDR2 SVGAGI. CDR3 in amino acids: CASSYSASGNSPLHF. The CDR3 nucleotides read TGTGCCAGCAGTTACTCGGCATCGGGGAATTCACCCCTCCACTTT.

This rearrangement joins TRBV27 to TRBJ2-2; 9 nucleotides agree with TRBD2. Germline V gene lookup returns CDR1 MNHEY and CDR2 SMNVEV (reference sequence). The CDR3 has 17 amino acids. The V and J ends lost 0 bases and 8 bases, in that order; junction bases with no gene match: 10. The CDR3 spells CASSLSGLAGVSGELFF. Here the CDR3 DNA reads TGTGCCAGCAGTTTATCGGGGTTAGCGGGAGTTTCGGGGGAGCTGTTTTTT.

The chain has TRBV6-2 or TRBV6-3 and TRBJ2-5; 9 bases fit TRBD1. The CDR3 is 16 residues long. The trim removed 5 bases at V and 1 base at J, leaving 8 bases unmatched. Germline V lookup: CDR1 MNHEY, CDR2 SVGEGT. As DNA, the CDR3 is TGTGCCAGCAGTACGATAACAGGGGGCACCCAAGAGACCCAGTACTTC. Translated, it gives CASSTITGGTQETQYF.

The chain carries TRBV27 and TRBJ2-7, with 7 bases lining up with TRBD1. This CDR3 region has 14 residues. J lost 1 base, V lost 8 bases, and 8 bases had no gene match. Germline V CDR1 and CDR2: MNHEY, SMNVEV (reference sequence). The chain's CDR3 is CASSRDSPSYEQYF. The CDR3 nucleotides read TGTGCCAGCTCCCGGGACAGCCCGTCCTACGAGCAGTACTTC.

This rearrangement joins TRBV12-3 or TRBV12-4 to TRBJ2-1; no firm D call. V lost 7 bases, J lost 4 bases, and 8 bases lay in between. This CDR3 region has 12 residues. For the CDR3, the DNA is TGTGCCAGCAAGCCCGATTACAATGAGCAGTTCTTC. This sequence encodes CASKPDYNEQFF.

The V call is TRBV7-2, the J call TRBJ1-6; D gene unclear. Trimming took 5 bases from V and 7 from J, leaving 21 bases between them. CDR3 length: 17 amino acids. Looked up from germline, CDR1 is SGHTA and CDR2 is FQGNSA. The CDR3 DNA sequence: TGTGCCAGCAGCCACCGTACCCCGGGAGGCGGCAATTCACCCCTCCACTTT. This gives the protein CASSHRTPGGGNSPLHF.